A single sample gave rise to the 32 T cell receptor beta chains below, sequenced in a study of OX40 agonist ivuxolimab in advanced cancers. The library was produced with the immunoSEQ multiplex PCR assay. The table was pulled from immuneACCESS by TCRdb, which kept in-frame rearrangements only. Such tables lose some clones; where checked, under half of the loss comes from unresolved V genes, and the rest has no known cause. The sample table holds about 99,000 clones, of which about 91% were seen once. The top ten clonotypes cover 0.25% to 0.35% of the sample. The sequencing used CD4+ or CD8+ T cells sorted from blood, collected in a trial of the OX40 agonist ivuxolimab. The source of these receptors is an adult with an advanced solid tumor such as melanoma, head and neck, liver or kidney cancer.

This sequence joins TRBV5-4 and TRBJ1-1; no clear D gene. V shed 0 bases and J shed 5 bases, with 14 bases lying between them. Per the germline V gene, CDR1 is SGHNT and CDR2 is YYREEE (reference sequence). The CDR3 spans 15 residues. The CDR3 region has the DNA TGTGCCAGCAGCTTGGGGACCCCCTCGGTGACTGAAGCTTTCTTT. Its translation is CASSLGTPSVTEAFF. The whole variable domain, remainder taken from reference TRBV5-4 and TRBJ1-1, is ETGVTQSPTHLIKTRGQQVTLRCSSQSGHNTVSWYQQALGQGPQFIFQYYREEENGRGNFPPRFSGLQFPNYSSELNVNALELDDSALYLCASSLGTPSVTEAFFGQGTRLTVV.

This rearrangement joins TRBV15 to TRBJ2-3, with 9 bases fitting TRBD1. V gave up 2 bases and J gave up 5 bases; unmatched junction bases: 8. Germline CDR1 is LNHNV and CDR2 is YYDKDF (reference sequence). The length of the CDR3 is 16 residues. Here the CDR3 DNA reads TGTGCCACCAGCAGAAGCACCGGACAGGGGCAAGATACGCAGTATTTT. Amino acids: CATSRSTGQGQDTQYF.

This clone was recorded only once. This sequence joins TRBV11-3 and TRBJ1-1, with 7 nucleotides matching TRBD1. Germline V gene sequence: CDR1 SGHNT, CDR2 YENEEA. The CDR3 sequence is 15 residues long. Trimming removed 2 bases from V and 5 bases from J; junction bases left unmatched: 8. The CDR3 protein is CASSLPRQGGTEAFF. The DNA of the CDR3 is TGTGCCAGCAGCTTACCCCGACAGGGAGGTACTGAAGCTTTCTTT.

The chain uses TRBV21-1 and TRBJ1-5. TRBV21-1 represents a pseudogene. The CDR3 extends over 14 amino acids. The CDR3 nucleotides read TGTGCCAGCAGCACGGGACCGCGGGAACAGCCCCAGCATTTT. It specifies CASSTGPREQPQHF.

The chain combines TRBV6-6 with TRBJ1-4; the D gene is possibly TRBD1 (5 bases). CDR1 and CDR2 (germline): MNHNY, SVGAGI (reference sequence). The CDR3 covers 14 residues. The V and J ends lost 7 bases and 4 bases respectively, with 13 bases between them. CDR3: CASKRRDDNEKLFF. DNA of the CDR3: TGTGCCAGCAAAAGACGGGACGATAATGAAAAACTGTTTTTT.

The rearrangement links TRBV5-6 to TRBJ2-1; no clear D. The germline CDR1 and CDR2 sequences are SGHDT and YYEEEE. V lost 1 base, J lost 0 bases, and 11 bases lay in between. The CDR3 runs 16 residues. The CDR3 reads CASSLLRSSSYNEQFF. The CDR3 DNA follows: TGTGCCAGCAGCTTGCTACGCAGCAGCTCCTACAATGAGCAGTTCTTC.

The chain couples TRBV5-1 to TRBJ2-5, with TRBD2 matching over 8 bases. The V gene's germline CDR1 is SGHRS and CDR2 YFSETQ. This CDR3 spans 15 amino acids. Trimming removed 1 base from V and 5 bases from J; junction bases left unmatched: 7. The CDR3: CASSLTAGGGETQYF. As DNA, the CDR3 is TGCGCCAGCAGCTTGACCGCGGGAGGTGGGGAGACCCAGTACTTC.

This sequence joins TRBV4-3 and TRBJ1-5; TRBD1 matches 7 bases. V lost 4 bases to trimming and J lost 7 bases; unmatched junction nucleotides: 10. CDR1 is LGHNA and CDR2 is YSLEER in the germline V gene. This CDR3 is built from 15 residues. Here the CDR3 DNA reads TGCGCCAGCAGCCCCCGGCCAGGGGGAGGGCAGCCCCAGCATTTT. Translating gives CASSPRPGGGQPQHF.

This sequence joins TRBV9 and TRBJ2-5; 13 bases agree with TRBD2. Trimming cost V 0 bases and J 1 base; bases outside gene matches: 6. The CDR3 runs to 18 residues. Germline V CDR1 and CDR2: SGDLS, YYNGEE. The DNA for the CDR3 is TGTGCCAGCAGCGTAGGTGGACTAGCGGGAGCCCCCCAAGAGACCCAGTACTTC. Protein sequence: CASSVGGLAGAPQETQYF.

The genes are TRBV9 and TRBJ1-1; D possibly corresponds to TRBD1 (6 bases). V lost 2 bases and J lost 3, with 17 bases in between. Germline CDR1 and CDR2: SGDLS and YYNGEE. The CDR3 has 16 amino acids. CDR3 protein: CASSVGLRGLDTEAFF. DNA for the CDR3: TGTGCCAGCAGCGTGGGGTTGCGGGGGCTCGACACTGAAGCTTTCTTT.

This clone appeared once. The chain is built from TRBV5-5 and TRBJ2-7, with D possibly matching TRBD1 (6 bases). The CDR3 length is 14 residues. CDR1 is SGHKS, CDR2 YYEKEE, per germline (reference sequence). The ends were cut back, 5 bases at V and 5 bases at J, with 17 bases in the middle. CDR3 in DNA: TGTGCCAGCAGTGTTCGGTCACAGGGAAACGAGCAGTACTTC. Protein: CASSVRSQGNEQYF.

This clone has a single count. The chain carries TRBV6-6 and TRBJ1-6; TRBD1 might be the D (5 bases). Germline lookup yields CDR1 MNHNY and CDR2 SVGAGI (reference sequence). The CDR3 extends over 12 amino acids. V dropped 5 bases and J dropped 9 bases, with 8 bases sitting between them. The CDR3 loop is CASSAGTSPLHF. The CDR3 nucleotides read TGTGCCAGCAGTGCCGGGACTTCACCCCTCCACTTT.

The chain has TRBV18 and TRBJ2-5; 9 nucleotides line up with TRBD2. The J segment lost 5 bases and the V segment lost 3 bases, leaving 10 bases of the junction unmatched. The CDR3 extends over 16 amino acids. Per the germline V gene, CDR1 is KGHSH and CDR2 is LQKENI. The CDR3 loop is CASSPGGRAFTETQYF. As DNA, the CDR3 is TGTGCCAGCTCACCGGGCGGGAGGGCCTTCACGGAGACCCAGTACTTC.

The chain combines TRBV4-2 with TRBJ1-3, with TRBD1 identical over 9 bases. V shed 4 bases and J 8 bases; nucleotides not matched to a gene: 6. The germline V gene has CDR1 LGHNA and CDR2 YNFKEQ. This CDR3 is 14 amino acids long. The CDR3 DNA reads TGTGCCAGCAGCCCGGGGACAGGGCGAGACACCATATATTTT. Protein sequence: CASSPGTGRDTIYF.

This chain joins TRBV7-2 and TRBJ2-7, with 8 nucleotides matching TRBD1. CDR1 is SGHTA, CDR2 FQGNSA, per germline. This CDR3 is built from 15 residues. V trimming: 4 bases; J trimming: 5 bases; junction bases outside the gene matches: 10. The CDR3 bases are TGTGCCAGCAGCTCGGCGGACAGGGCCATCCACGAGCAGTACTTC. Translating gives CASSSADRAIHEQYF.

This chain joins TRBV18 and TRBJ1-3, with 8 nucleotides matching TRBD1. The length of the CDR3 is 15 residues. Germline CDR1 is KGHSH and CDR2 is LQKENI. Trimming took 2 bases from V and 2 from J; bases not matched to a gene: 2. The CDR3, as DNA: TGTGCCAGCTCACCAGTGACAGGGGCTGGAAACACCATATATTTT. This sequence encodes CASSPVTGAGNTIYF.

V usage is TRBV5-1 and J usage is TRBJ1-1; D call uncertain. Trimming shortened V by 1 base and J by 9 bases, and 13 bases separated the two germline ends. The CDR3 has 13 residues. CDR1 and CDR2 from the germline V gene are SGHRS and YFSETQ. Written as DNA, the CDR3 is TGCGCCAGCAGCTTGAGTAGGGCGAACAAAGCTTTCTTT. This gives the protein CASSLSRANKAFF. Full variable domain (rest looked up from reference TRBV5-1 and TRBJ1-1): KAGVTQTPRYLIKTRGQQVTLSCSPISGHRSVSWYQQTPGQGLQFLFEYFSETQRNKGNFPGRFSGRQFSNSRSEMNVSTLELGDSALYLCASSLSRANKAFFGQGTRLTVV.

The rearrangement joins TRBV21-1 to TRBJ2-5; the D call of TRBD2 is as the table states it, not checked on the DNA. TRBV21-1 is a listed pseudogene. There are 15 residues in the CDR3. CDR3 in DNA: TGTGCCAGCAGCAAAGCTAGTAATCGCGAAGAGACCCAGTACTTC. Translating gives CASSKASNREETQYF.

V and J are TRBV7-8 and TRBJ2-1; the match to TRBD2 covers 8 bases. This CDR3 is built from 17 residues. The germline gives CDR1 SGHVS, CDR2 FQNEAQ. Trimming at V came to 1 base and at J to 0 bases, leaving 5 bases not matched to a gene. For the CDR3, the DNA is TGTGCCAGCAGCTTAGGGACTAGCTTGGCCTCCTACAATGAGCAGTTCTTC. This gives the protein CASSLGTSLASYNEQFF.

The chain joins TRBV2 to TRBJ2-5, with D perhaps matching TRBD2 (5 bases). The germline V gene has CDR1 SNHLY and CDR2 FYNNEI. This CDR3 is 12 amino acids long. The V end was cut by 6 bases, the J end by 1 base, with 6 bases between. CDR3 sequence: CASRGSQETQYF. For the CDR3, the DNA is TGTGCCAGCAGGGGGAGCCAAGAGACCCAGTACTTC.

This chain joins TRBV7-3 and TRBJ2-3; maybe TRBD2 (6 bases). This CDR3 contains 14 residues. V was clipped by 5 bases and J by 2 bases, with 11 bases between them. CDR1 SGHTA and CDR2 FQGTGA come from the germline V gene. CDR3 loop: CASSLGLPTDTQYF. Here the CDR3 DNA reads TGTGCCAGCAGCCTGGGACTGCCCACAGATACGCAGTATTTT.

The rearrangement links TRBV11-2 to TRBJ2-3; 14 bases are shared with TRBD2. From germline, CDR1 is SGHAT and CDR2 FQNNGV. This CDR3 spans 16 amino acids. The V and J ends lost 5 bases and 3 bases, in that order; junction bases with no gene match: 4. The CDR3, as DNA: TGTGCCAGCAGCCGAGGACTAGCGGGAGGAACAGATACGCAGTATTTT. It codes for CASSRGLAGGTDTQYF.

The rearrangement uses TRBV28 and TRBJ2-3; TRBD2 might be the D (5 bases). The germline gives CDR1 MDHEN, CDR2 SYDVKM. This CDR3 spans 16 amino acids. V lost 4 bases and J 0 bases, leaving 14 bases between the germline ends. This CDR3 is CASSSPSSFSTDTQYF. The CDR3 DNA follows: TGTGCCAGCAGTTCTCCTAGCAGCTTTAGCACAGATACGCAGTATTTT.

J is TRBJ2-7 and V is TRBV9, with TRBD2 identical over 7 bases. Germline V lookup: CDR1 SGDLS, CDR2 YYNGEE. With 0 bases clipped from V and 6 bases from J, the junction kept 9 bases outside the gene matches. The CDR3 is made up of 15 amino acids. CDR3 amino acids: CASSVAGGRVSEQYF. The CDR3 nucleotides are TGTGCCAGCAGCGTAGCCGGCGGGAGAGTAAGCGAGCAGTACTTC.

The rearrangement uses TRBV2 and TRBJ1-2; D might be TRBD1 (6 bases). The CDR3 is 12 amino acids. CDR1 and CDR2 from the germline V gene are SNHLY and FYNNEI. V was pared by 7 bases and J by 8 bases, with 14 bases between. The CDR3 DNA reads TGTGCCAGCATCCTTTACAGGGAAGGCTACACCTTC. It specifies CASILYREGYTF.

The chain is built from TRBV4-3 and TRBJ2-1, with 7 bases that match TRBD2. CDR3 size: 15 residues. V was pared by 4 bases and J by 1 base, with 4 bases of the junction left unmatched. Per the germline V gene, CDR1 is LGHNA and CDR2 is YSLEER. In nucleotides, the CDR3 is TGCGCCAGCAGCCTAAGCGGGATGTCCTACAATGAGCAGTTCTTC. Translation gives CASSLSGMSYNEQFF.

The CDR3 DNA reads TGTGCCAGCAGCGTAGGGGTCAGCGGGGGGACCACAGATACGCAGTATTTT. Encoded protein: CASSVGVSGGTTDTQYF. J is TRBJ2-3 and V is TRBV9; 9 positions agree with TRBD2. This CDR3 comprises 17 residues. CDR1 is SGDLS and CDR2 is YYNGEE in the germline V gene. The V segment lost 0 bases and the J segment 2 bases; nucleotides outside the gene matches: 7. Variable domain in full (rest from reference TRBV9 and TRBJ2-3): DSGVTQTPKHLITATGQRVTLRCSPRSGDLSVYWYQQSLDQGLQFLIQYYNGEERAKGNILERFSAQQFPDLHSELNLSSLELGDSALYFCASSVGVSGGTTDTQYFGPGTRLTVL.

This clone has only one observation. The chain combines TRBV6-5 with TRBJ1-2; 7 bases fit TRBD1. CDR3 length: 15 residues. From germline, CDR1 is MNHEY and CDR2 SVGAGI. The trim removed 2 bases at V and 2 bases at J, leaving 5 bases unmatched. The CDR3 bases are TGTGCCAGCAGTTACGGAGGGGGCGCGAACTATGGCTACACCTTC. It specifies CASSYGGGANYGYTF.

This clone was recorded only once. The chain combines TRBV19 with TRBJ1-5; unclear D gene. The CDR3 loop spans 13 amino acids. From germline, CDR1 is LNHDA and CDR2 SQIVND (reference sequence). Between the trimmed V and J ends, which lost 4 bases and 5 bases, there was a span of 9 bases. The DNA of the CDR3 is TGTGCCAGTAGTACCCGACCAGATCAGCCCCAGCATTTT. Its translation is CASSTRPDQPQHF.

This clone was counted a few times. The chain has TRBV25-1 and TRBJ2-5, with D possibly matching TRBD1 (5 bases). Germline loops: CDR1 MGHDK, CDR2 SYGVNS. The ends were cut back, 4 bases at V and 4 bases at J, with 16 bases in the middle. CDR3 length equals 15 residues. The CDR3 nucleotides are TGTGCCAGCAGTGCTTTGGGGCCTCCAAGAGAGACCCAGTACTTC. Protein sequence: CASSALGPPRETQYF.

V and J are TRBV7-2 and TRBJ2-7; D gene unclear. CDR3 length equals 13 residues. Trimming removed 5 bases at V and 0 bases at J, with 8 bases between. Germline V CDR1 and CDR2: SGHTA, FQGNSA. DNA for the CDR3: TGTGCCAGCAGCCTCATGACCTCCTACGAGCAGTACTTC. As protein: CASSLMTSYEQYF.

J is TRBJ2-5 and V is TRBV18; D unclear. Germline V lookup: CDR1 KGHSH, CDR2 LQKENI. The ends were cut back, 6 bases at V and 1 base at J, with 9 bases in the middle. The CDR3 is 13 amino acids. The CDR3 DNA reads TGTGCCAGCTCCCAAGACATCCAAGAGACCCAGTACTTC. Residues: CASSQDIQETQYF.